This T cell receptor (beta chain) emerged from a study of technical replicates of blood from a few donors. Some clones are missing from TCRdb's copy, which holds only in-frame ones; the method was immunoSEQ multiplex PCR. The data contain 84,000 or so clones, almost 98% of them singletons. This clone was seen a single time. V shed 4 bases and J 5 bases; nucleotides not matched to a gene: 8. Germline CDR1 is MGHRA and CDR2 is YSYEKL. This CDR3 has 14 residues. This chain connects TRBV4-1 to TRBJ2-7; 7 positions match TRBD2. This sequence was found in a human donor in good health. What was sequenced was T cells isolated from PBMCs. CDR3 nucleotide sequence: TGCGCCAGCAGCCCCAGGGCGGGAGTGGACGAGCAGTACTTC. Protein sequence: CASSPRAGVDEQYF.